This T cell receptor beta chain was identified in a study of a mutant IDH1 vaccine in newly diagnosed glioma. Study background: Vaccines were first given 4-6 weeks after radiotherapy alone, or with temozolomide cycles. Week 35 held visit V12, while week 47 held visit V13. Sex among treated patients split about 60% male, roughly 40% female; mean age was approximately 40 years.

With respect to this clone: The antigen remains undetermined.

The CDR3 runs to 15 residues. Germline-derived CDR1 and CDR2 are KGHSH and LQKENI. With 4 bases clipped from V and 7 bases from J, the junction kept 8 bases outside the gene matches. Clones were sequenced by immunoSEQ multiplex PCR, and TCRdb holds only the in-frame ones, with some missing. The table includes approximately 35,000 clones, 80% to 95% detected once. Time point reported: week 47, end of study. One vaccine dose held 300 ug of mutant IDH1 20-mer peptide and came with topical imiquimod. The sequences come from PBMCs, collected from a glioma patient whose treatment included an IDH1 peptide vaccine. The chain employs TRBV18 and TRBJ2-1; 9 bases match TRBD2. The clonotype comes from a woman in her thirties or forties with glioma. Here the CDR3 reads CASSQRTSAQNEQFF. The CDR3 region has the DNA TGTGCCAGCTCACAACGGACTAGCGCGCAGAATGAGCAGTTCTTC. Full variable domain (remainder filled in from reference TRBV18 and TRBJ2-1): NAGVMQNPRHLVRRRGQEARLRCSPMKGHSHVYWYRQLPEEGLKFMVYLQKENIIDESGMPKERFSAEFPKEGPSILRIQQVVRGDSAAYFCASSQRTSAQNEQFFGPGTRLTVL.